What follows describes a single T cell receptor beta chain. Unmatched junction bases numbered 7, after V lost 8 bases and J lost 6 bases. The CDR3 runs to 13 residues. CDR1 SGDLS and CDR2 YYNGEE come from the germline V gene. The sample originates from a study of T cell changes during pregnancy in multiple sclerosis. The data were produced by immunoSEQ multiplex PCR, yet TCRdb's version contains in-frame clones alone and is incomplete. The sample records 55,000 to 70,000 clones, approximately 92% being singletons. Sample: CD4+ T cells from peripheral blood mononuclear cells, taken before pregnancy. This TCR was sampled from a female donor with multiple sclerosis, enrolled in a pregnancy study. The chain uses TRBV9 and TRBJ2-1; 8 bases are a match to TRBD2. This chain's CDR3 is CASAGTSRNEQFF. In DNA, the CDR3 is TGTGCCAGTGCCGGGACTAGTCGCAATGAGCAGTTCTTC.